This record looks at one TCR beta chain sequence and its context. The antigen is unknown. These data originate in a study of cytomegalovirus exposure and HLA in healthy donors. Background on the study: Approximately 180 million T cells yielded around 100 million unique TCR beta sequences, as an earlier analysis found. Study-wide results and caveats: In vitro, three CMV-associated chains proved specific for CMV antigens. Among the most significant clusters, several appeared linked to common viral pathogens in a later analysis. Most sequenced TCRs were rare (though some public TCRs occurred in many donors).

From germline, CDR1 is MDHEN and CDR2 SYDVKM. With V trimmed by 5 bases and J by 4 bases, 8 bases remained unmatched. This CDR3 region has 15 residues. Primers: 60 Vbeta forward and 13 Jbeta reverse. Sequencing used immunoSEQ multiplex PCR; TCRdb keeps in-frame clones, though not all of them. The sample yields 100,000 to 150,000 clones, about 80% seen once. Input material: PBMCs. The clonotype originates from a woman aged 40 to 50 in good health and CMV-seropositive. The chain uses TRBV28 and TRBJ1-2; 9 nucleotides agree with TRBD1. In nucleotides, the CDR3 is TGTGCCAGCAGTCAGCTCGGACAGGGGAGCTATGGCTACACCTTC. This translates into CASSQLGQGSYGYTF.